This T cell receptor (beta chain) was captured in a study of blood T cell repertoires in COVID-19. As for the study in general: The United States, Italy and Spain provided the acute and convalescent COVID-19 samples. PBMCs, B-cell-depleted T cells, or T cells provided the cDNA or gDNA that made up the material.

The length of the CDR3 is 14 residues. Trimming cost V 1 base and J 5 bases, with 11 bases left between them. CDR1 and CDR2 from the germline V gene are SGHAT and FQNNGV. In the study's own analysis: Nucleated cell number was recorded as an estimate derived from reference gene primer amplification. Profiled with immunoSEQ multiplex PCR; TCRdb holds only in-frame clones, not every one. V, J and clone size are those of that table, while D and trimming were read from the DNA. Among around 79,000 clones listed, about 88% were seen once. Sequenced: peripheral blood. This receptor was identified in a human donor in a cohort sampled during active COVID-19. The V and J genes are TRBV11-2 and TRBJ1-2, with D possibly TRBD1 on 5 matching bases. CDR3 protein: CASSLVDSRYGYTF. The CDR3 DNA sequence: TGTGCCAGCAGCTTAGTAGACAGCAGATATGGCTACACCTTC.